This entry lists 12 T cell receptor beta chains sequenced from one sample in a study of blood T cell repertoires in COVID-19. Sequenced by immunoSEQ multiplex PCR; TCRdb stores in-frame clones only, minus some. The table lists 120,000 or so clones, about 88% of them singletons. Sequences were obtained from peripheral blood. The receptors stem from a man between 60 and 70 years old with COVID-19, enrolled during active disease.

The V gene is TRBV7-9, the J gene TRBJ2-1; 8 bases line up with TRBD1. V was clipped by 0 bases and J by 4 bases; unmatched bases: 5. CDR3 length equals 16 residues. Germline assignment: CDR1 SEHNR and CDR2 FQNEAQ (reference sequence). CDR3 residues: CASSLALGQAYNEQFF. DNA for the CDR3: TGTGCCAGCAGCTTAGCTCTGGGACAGGCTTACAATGAGCAGTTCTTC.

The chain links TRBV6-5 to TRBJ2-2; 8 bases are shared with TRBD1. The CDR3 spans 15 residues. Trimming cost V 8 bases and J 4 bases; bases outside gene matches: 9. The V gene's germline CDR1 is MNHEY and CDR2 SVGAGI. The CDR3 reads CASDLTGESTGELFF. The CDR3 DNA reads as TGTGCCAGCGATTTGACAGGGGAGAGCACCGGGGAGCTGTTTTTT.

This clone occurred once. V usage is TRBV3-1 (or the pseudogene TRBV3-2) and J usage is TRBJ2-7; tentative D call: TRBD2 (5 bases). The germline V and J ends were trimmed by 1 base and 2 bases, with 18 bases remaining between them. Germline assignment: CDR1 LGHDT and CDR2 YNNKEL (reference sequence). This CDR3 comprises 17 residues. The CDR3 DNA reads TGTGCCAGCAGCCAAGGCTCTCCGGGATTAGTTCCCTACGAGCAGTACTTC. As protein: CASSQGSPGLVPYEQYF.

The chain combines TRBV18 with TRBJ2-3; 12 positions match TRBD1. V lost 3 bases and J lost 4; bases outside the gene matches: 2. There are 15 residues in the CDR3. Germline V gene sequence: CDR1 KGHSH, CDR2 LQKENI. CDR3 sequence reads: CASSPGQGAPDTQYF. The CDR3 nucleotides read TGTGCCAGCTCACCGGGACAGGGGGCCCCAGATACGCAGTATTTT. Supplemented by reference TRBV18 and TRBJ2-3, the full variable domain reads NAGVMQNPRHLVRRRGQEARLRCSPMKGHSHVYWYRQLPEEGLKFMVYLQKENIIDESGMPKERFSAEFPKEGPSILRIQQVVRGDSAAYFCASSPGQGAPDTQYFGPGTRLTVL.

The chain carries TRBV9 and TRBJ1-2; D is uncertain. Between the trimmed V and J ends, which lost 0 bases and 4 bases, there was a span of 10 bases. CDR1 and CDR2 from the germline V gene are SGDLS and YYNGEE. This CDR3 is 14 amino acids long. The CDR3 DNA follows: TGTGCCAGCAGCGTAGAGCGGACCGGCTATGGCTACACCTTC. Translated, it gives CASSVERTGYGYTF.

The CDR3 protein is CASSYHRRAHEQYF. CDR3 nucleotide sequence: TGTGCCAGCAGTTACCACAGGCGCGCCCACGAGCAGTACTTC. The chain combines TRBV6-5 with TRBJ2-7, with a possible D match to TRBD1 (5 bases). The CDR3 spans 14 residues. In germline, CDR1 is MNHEY, CDR2 SVGAGI. Trimming took off 2 bases at V and 5 bases at J, with 13 bases between the two ends.

J is TRBJ1-2 and V is TRBV28; 7 nucleotides line up with TRBD1. The CDR3 is made up of 17 amino acids. The germline gives CDR1 MDHEN, CDR2 SYDVKM. V lost 3 bases, J lost 4 bases, and 14 bases stayed unmatched. The CDR3 DNA reads as TGTGCCAGCAGTTTTATTCGGGGTAGGGACAGATTCTATGGCTACACCTTC. Residues: CASSFIRGRDRFYGYTF.

The V gene is TRBV11-2, the J gene TRBJ1-4, with 8 bases lining up with TRBD1. The CDR3 contains 16 residues. Germline values: CDR1 SGHAT, CDR2 FQNNGV. Losses at the gene ends were 5 bases for V and 3 bases for J; bases not matched to a gene: 8. The CDR3 is CASSLTSTGANEKLFF. As DNA, the CDR3 is TGTGCCAGCAGCCTGACTTCGACAGGGGCTAATGAAAAACTGTTTTTT.

This rearrangement joins TRBV4-2 to TRBJ2-3; 10 bases line up with TRBD2. Germline values: CDR1 LGHNA, CDR2 YNFKEQ. The CDR3 is 19 residues long. The junction had 17 bases not matched to a gene; V was cut back by 0 bases and J by 8 bases. The CDR3 reads CASSQDRSGPSGSRGTQYF. CDR3 bases: TGTGCCAGCAGCCAAGATAGAAGCGGGCCTAGCGGGAGTCGGGGTACGCAGTATTTT.

The gene calls are TRBV28 and TRBJ1-1; D not resolved. V lost 4 bases and J lost 3, with 3 bases in between. This CDR3 has 11 amino acids. Germline V gene lookup returns CDR1 MDHEN and CDR2 SYDVKM. This chain's CDR3 is CASSSYTEAFF. CDR3 DNA: TGTGCCAGCAGTTCATACACTGAAGCTTTCTTT.

The chain uses TRBV3-1 (or the pseudogene TRBV3-2) and TRBJ2-1; 14 bases map to TRBD2. The CDR3 runs 16 residues. Germline loops: CDR1 LGHDT, CDR2 YNNKEL (reference sequence). The J segment lost 8 bases and the V segment lost 4 bases, leaving 7 bases of the junction unmatched. CDR3 in DNA: TGTGCCAGCAGCCCGCCGGGACTAGCGGGAGTTGATGAGCAGTTCTTC. Translating gives CASSPPGLAGVDEQFF.

V gene TRBV2 combines with J gene TRBJ2-7; 7 nucleotides match TRBD1. The junction had 7 bases not matched to a gene; V was cut back by 6 bases and J by 5 bases. In germline, CDR1 is SNHLY, CDR2 FYNNEI. This CDR3 has 13 residues. Here the CDR3 DNA reads TGTGCCAGCAGGATCAACAGGGGAAACGAGCAGTACTTC. This codes for CASRINRGNEQYF.